One and the same sample provided the 10 T cell receptor beta chains below, sequenced in a study of shared clonotypes between healthy human individuals. Profiled with immunoSEQ multiplex PCR; TCRdb holds only in-frame clones, not every one. The sample consists of about 380,000 clones, roughly 96% of them appearing once. Sequenced: memory CD8+ T cells sorted from blood. The sample's subset: CD45RO+ cells pooled with CCR7-negative TemRA cells. These receptors were taken from a man aged 30 to 45 in good health.

The chain couples TRBV19 to TRBJ2-1; 13 nucleotides align to TRBD2. The CDR3 extends over 17 amino acids. CDR1 LNHDA and CDR2 SQIVND come from the germline V gene (reference sequence). The V gene end was trimmed by 5 bases and the J gene end by 7 bases; junction bases not matched to a gene: 11. For the CDR3, the DNA is TGTGCCAGTAGTTGGACTAGCGGGAGAATGATTACGAATGAGCAGTTCTTC. This translates into CASSWTSGRMITNEQFF.

The chain combines TRBV28 with TRBJ1-1, with D perhaps TRBD1 (5 bases). Deletions cut 5 bases from V and 2 bases from J, with 18 bases between. There are 16 residues in the CDR3. Germline V gene data show CDR1 as MDHEN and CDR2 as SYDVKM. The CDR3 nucleotides are TGTGCCAGCAGTATCAAACGACAGTTCCTTAACACTGAAGCTTTCTTT. It codes for CASSIKRQFLNTEAFF.

The chain has TRBV28 and TRBJ2-7; weak D call: TRBD2 (5 bases). Germline CDR1 and CDR2: MDHEN and SYDVKM. CDR3 length: 13 residues. Deletions cut 3 bases from V and 2 bases from J, with 8 bases between. The CDR3 is CASSLRAPYEQYF. The CDR3 DNA reads TGTGCCAGCAGTTTGAGGGCCCCCTACGAGCAGTACTTC.

The chain has TRBV19 and TRBJ1-5, with 9 nucleotides matching TRBD1. This CDR3 comprises 13 residues. Germline CDR1 and CDR2: LNHDA and SQIVND (reference sequence). With 8 bases clipped from V and 4 bases from J, the junction kept 3 bases outside the gene matches. CDR3 coding DNA: TGTGCCAGTGCCGGGACAGGGAATCAGCCCCAGCATTTT. Translation: CASAGTGNQPQHF.

The V gene is TRBV4-1, the J gene TRBJ1-4; no clear D gene. The CDR3 consists of 15 residues. Germline V gene sequence: CDR1 MGHRA, CDR2 YSYEKL. V was cut by 5 bases and J by 4 bases, with 14 bases left in between. The CDR3 region has the DNA TGCGCCAGCAGCACCGGGCCGGGGTATAATGAAAAACTGTTTTTT. Its translation: CASSTGPGYNEKLFF.

The chain couples TRBV18 to TRBJ1-1; the match to TRBD1 covers 9 bases. CDR3 length equals 18 residues. Per the germline V gene, CDR1 is KGHSH and CDR2 is LQKENI. V was clipped by 2 bases and J by 4 bases; unmatched bases: 14. The CDR3 reads CASSPGGQGYAWRTEAFF. The CDR3 coding sequence is TGTGCCAGCTCACCAGGGGGACAGGGTTACGCTTGGCGCACTGAAGCTTTCTTT.

The chain combines TRBV2 with TRBJ2-1; no reliable D call. Germline lookup yields CDR1 SNHLY and CDR2 FYNNEI. Trimming shortened V by 6 bases and J by 7 bases, and 13 bases separated the two germline ends. The length of the CDR3 is 13 residues. CDR3 coding DNA: TGTGCCAGCAGGCCGACATGGCGGAATGAGCAGTTCTTC. Its translation is CASRPTWRNEQFF.

This chain joins TRBV6-5 and TRBJ2-7, with D hard to call. Germline loops: CDR1 MNHEY, CDR2 SVGAGI. The CDR3 covers 16 residues. V was pared by 1 base and J by 2 bases, with 15 bases between. CDR3 coding DNA: TGTGCCAGCAGTTACTTGGGTGTGTCAGCTCCCTACGAGCAGTACTTC. Amino acids: CASSYLGVSAPYEQYF.

The genes are TRBV5-1 and TRBJ2-7, with D possibly being TRBD1 or TRBD2 (6 bases each). Trimming left V 4 bases short and J 2 bases short, with 10 bases between. This CDR3 region has 13 residues. Per the germline V gene, CDR1 is SGHRS and CDR2 is YFSETQ. DNA of the CDR3: TGCGCCAGCAGCCGGGGGCCTACCTACGAGCAGTACTTC. Translation gives CASSRGPTYEQYF.

The chain joins TRBV13 to TRBJ2-7; 11 nucleotides match TRBD1. The germline V gene encodes CDR1 PRHDT and CDR2 FYEKMQ (reference sequence). The CDR3 is 15 residues long. After removal of 5 bases from V and 5 bases from J, the junction contained 8 bases not matched to a gene. The CDR3: CASSADGQGANEQYF. DNA for the CDR3: TGTGCCAGCAGCGCTGACGGACAGGGGGCAAACGAGCAGTACTTC.